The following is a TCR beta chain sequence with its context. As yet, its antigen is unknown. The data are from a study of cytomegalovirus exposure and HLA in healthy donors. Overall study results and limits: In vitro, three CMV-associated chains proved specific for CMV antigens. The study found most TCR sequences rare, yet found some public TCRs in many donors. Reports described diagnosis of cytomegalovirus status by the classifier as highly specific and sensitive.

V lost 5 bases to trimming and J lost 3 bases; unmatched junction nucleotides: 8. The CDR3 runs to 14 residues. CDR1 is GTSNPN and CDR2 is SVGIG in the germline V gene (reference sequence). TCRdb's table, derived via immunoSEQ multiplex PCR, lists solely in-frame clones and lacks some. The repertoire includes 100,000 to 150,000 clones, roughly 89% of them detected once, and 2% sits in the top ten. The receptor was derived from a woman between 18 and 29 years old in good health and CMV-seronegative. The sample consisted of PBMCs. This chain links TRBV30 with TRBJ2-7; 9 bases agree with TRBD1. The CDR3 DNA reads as TGTGCCTGGGACCCTGGGACAGGGAACTACGAGCAGTACTTC. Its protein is CAWDPGTGNYEQYF.